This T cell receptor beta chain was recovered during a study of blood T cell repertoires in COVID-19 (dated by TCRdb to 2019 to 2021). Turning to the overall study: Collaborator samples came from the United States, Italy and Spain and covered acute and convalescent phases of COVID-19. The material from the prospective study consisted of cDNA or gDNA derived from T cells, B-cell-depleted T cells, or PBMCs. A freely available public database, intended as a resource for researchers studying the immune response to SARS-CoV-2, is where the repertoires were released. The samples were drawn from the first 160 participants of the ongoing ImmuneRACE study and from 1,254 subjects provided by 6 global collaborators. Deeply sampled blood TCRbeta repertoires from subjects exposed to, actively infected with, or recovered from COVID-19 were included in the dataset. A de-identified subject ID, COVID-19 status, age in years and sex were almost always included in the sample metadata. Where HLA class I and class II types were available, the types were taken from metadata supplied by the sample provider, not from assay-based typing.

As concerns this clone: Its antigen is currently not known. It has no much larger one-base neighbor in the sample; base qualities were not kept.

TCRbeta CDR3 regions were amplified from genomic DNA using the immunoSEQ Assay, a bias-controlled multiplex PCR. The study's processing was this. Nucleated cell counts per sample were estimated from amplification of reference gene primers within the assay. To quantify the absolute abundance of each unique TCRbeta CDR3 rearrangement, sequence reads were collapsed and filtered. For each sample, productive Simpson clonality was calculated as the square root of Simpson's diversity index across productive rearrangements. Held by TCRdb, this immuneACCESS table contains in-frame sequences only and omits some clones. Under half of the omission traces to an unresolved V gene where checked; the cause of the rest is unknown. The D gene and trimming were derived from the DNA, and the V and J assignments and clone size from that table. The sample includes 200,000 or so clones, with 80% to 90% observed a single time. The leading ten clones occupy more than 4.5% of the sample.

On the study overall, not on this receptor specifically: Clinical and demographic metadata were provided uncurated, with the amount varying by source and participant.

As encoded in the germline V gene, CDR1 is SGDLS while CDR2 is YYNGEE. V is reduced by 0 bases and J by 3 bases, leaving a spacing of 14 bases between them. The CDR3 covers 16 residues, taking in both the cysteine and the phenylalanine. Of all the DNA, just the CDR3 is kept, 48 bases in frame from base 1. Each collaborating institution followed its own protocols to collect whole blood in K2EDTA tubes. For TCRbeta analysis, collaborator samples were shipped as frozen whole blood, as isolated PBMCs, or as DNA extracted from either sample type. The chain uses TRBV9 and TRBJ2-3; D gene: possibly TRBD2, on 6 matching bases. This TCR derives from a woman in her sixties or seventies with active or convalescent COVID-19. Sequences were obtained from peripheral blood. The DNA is TGTGCCAGCAGCGTAGACGGGGGAGGTGAGACAGATACGCAGTATTTT. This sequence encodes CASSVDGGGETDTQYF. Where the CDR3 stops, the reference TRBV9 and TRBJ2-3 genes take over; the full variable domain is DSGVTQTPKHLITATGQRVTLRCSPRSGDLSVYWYQQSLDQGLQFLIQYYNGEERAKGNILERFSAQQFPDLHSELNLSSLELGDSALYFCASSVDGGGETDTQYFGPGTRLTVL.